Included here is one T cell receptor (beta chain) sequence, with context. Its antigen is unknown. The record has no base qualities; no much larger clone is one base away. TCRbeta CDR3 regions were amplified from genomic DNA by means of the immunoSEQ Assay, a bias-controlled multiplex PCR. The study's processing was this. The number of nucleated cells in each sample was estimated from the amplification of reference gene primers within the assay. Sequence reads were collapsed and filtered to measure the absolute abundance of every unique TCRbeta CDR3 rearrangement. Productive Simpson clonality was computed per sample as the square root of Simpson's diversity index over productive rearrangements. As stored in TCRdb, this immuneACCESS dataset retains in-frame rearrangements with V and J assigned. A fraction of the clones does not appear; measured against another copy, unresolved V genes explain less than half of the discrepancy, and the remainder lacks a known reason. The D gene and trimming were derived from the DNA, and the V and J assignments and clone size from that table. For this sample there are about 200,000 clones; 80% appear just once. The ten top clones hold about 7% of the sample.

The sample comes from a study of blood T cell repertoires in COVID-19 (dated by TCRdb to about 2020). At the level of the whole study: The collaborator samples originated in the United States, Italy and Spain and spanned the acute and convalescent phases of COVID-19. The prospective study material was composed of cDNA or gDNA derived from T cells, B-cell-depleted T cells, or PBMCs. Subjects who had been exposed to COVID-19, were actively infected with it, or had recovered from it provided the deeply sampled blood TCRbeta repertoires that made up the dataset. The repertoires were released in a freely available public database intended as a resource for research on the immune response to SARS-CoV-2. Samples came from the ongoing ImmuneRACE study (first 160 participants) plus 1,254 subjects from 6 global collaborators. The sample metadata nearly always contained a de-identified subject ID, COVID-19 status, age in years and sex. Where HLA class I and class II types were available, the types were taken from metadata supplied by the sample provider, not from assay-based typing.

Overall study outcomes, separate from this receptor: The quantity of clinical and demographic metadata differed by source and by participant and was supplied without curation.

The collaborating institutions used their own protocols to collect whole blood in K2EDTA tubes. For TCRbeta analysis, collaborator samples were shipped as frozen whole blood, as isolated PBMCs, or as DNA extracted from either sample type. This clonotype was sampled from a man aged 55 to 69 with acute or convalescent COVID-19. The sample comprised peripheral blood.

The DNA is TGTGCCAGCAGCCAAGATCAAGGAGCGGGAGGCGAGCAGTACTTC. This codes for CASSQDQGAGGEQYF. The sequence links TRBV4-2 to TRBJ2-7; TRBD2 matches 9 bases in the middle. The CDR3 goes from the cysteine to the phenylalanine over 15 residues. Only the CDR3 DNA is retained, 45 bases long and in frame from the first base. Ends trimmed: V by 0 bases, J by 6 bases; bases unmatched to a gene: 6. The germline V gene provides CDR1 LGHNA and CDR2 YNFKEQ.